These 26 T cell receptor beta chains were sequenced from one sample in a study of CD8 T cells in Susac syndrome. RNA, at about 0.45 to 1 ug, was reverse transcribed with random hexamers. Each CDR3 protein is one row after TCRdb ran MiXCR on the immunoSEQ multiplex PCR reads. This sample has 130,000 to 150,000 distinct CDR3 sequences, with about 93% found just once. Sequencing used CD8+ T cells from PBMCs. These receptors originate from a human donor in good health.

This rearrangement joins TRBV27 to TRBJ2-7, with D perhaps matching TRBD2 (5 bases). V lost 3 bases, J lost 6 bases, and 12 bases lay in between. The CDR3 contains 13 residues. CDR1 and CDR2 from the germline V gene are MNHEY and SMNVEV (reference sequence). The CDR3 loop is CASSFARGSEQYF. The CDR3 DNA is TGTGCCAGCAGTTTTGCTCGAGGGAGCGAGCAGTACTTC.

This rearrangement joins TRBV29-1 to TRBJ2-5, with 7 nucleotides matching TRBD2. CDR1 and CDR2 from the germline V gene are SQVTM and ANQGSEA. The V segment lost 4 bases and the J segment 4 bases; nucleotides outside the gene matches: 6. This CDR3 region has 13 residues. Written as DNA, the CDR3 is TGCAGCGTTGCTGGGGGGAGGGGAGAGACCCAGTACTTC. The encoded protein is CSVAGGRGETQYF.

The J gene is TRBJ2-1, the V gene TRBV11-1; 7 bases map to TRBD2. The CDR3 spans 16 residues. V was clipped by 3 bases and J by 5 bases; unmatched bases: 10. The germline gives CDR1 SGHAT, CDR2 FQDESV (reference sequence). The CDR3 loop is CASSFYQAGFDNEQFF. CDR3 bases: TGTGCCAGCAGCTTCTATCAAGCGGGATTCGACAATGAGCAGTTCTTC.

The chain recombines TRBV7-9 with TRBJ2-1; 8 bases match TRBD2. The CDR3 runs 15 residues. The germline CDR1 and CDR2 sequences are SEHNR and FQNEAQ (reference sequence). With V trimmed by 1 base and J by 6 bases, 5 bases remained unmatched. DNA for the CDR3: TGTGCCAGCAGCTTAGAGCGGGAGTTCGGCAATGAGCAGTTCTTC. Its protein is CASSLEREFGNEQFF.

The chain uses TRBV28 and TRBJ2-7, with 8 bases lining up with TRBD2. V shed 7 bases and J 3 bases; nucleotides not matched to a gene: 8. The CDR3 loop spans 14 amino acids. Germline lookup yields CDR1 MDHEN and CDR2 SYDVKM. CDR3 DNA: TGTGCCAGCACCTTAGCGGGAACCCTCTACGAGCAGTACTTC. Translated: CASTLAGTLYEQYF.

The chain carries TRBV6-6 and TRBJ2-7; perhaps TRBD1 as D (5 bases). Germline CDR1 and CDR2: MNHNY and SVGAGI (reference sequence). V was cut by 5 bases and J by 5 bases, with 19 bases left in between. CDR3 size: 15 residues. The chain's CDR3 is CASSSSGSSYHEQYF. The CDR3 DNA follows: TGTGCCAGCAGTAGCTCAGGGTCTTCGTACCACGAGCAGTACTTC.

V and J are TRBV29-1 and TRBJ2-7, with D perhaps TRBD1 or TRBD2 (5 bases each). V dropped 7 bases and J dropped 3 bases, with 13 bases sitting between them. Germline CDR1 SQVTM, CDR2 ANQGSEA. This CDR3 contains 12 residues. The CDR3 region is CSGGPSIYEQYF. CDR3 coding DNA: TGCAGCGGGGGACCAAGTATCTACGAGCAGTACTTC.

This chain connects TRBV29-1 to TRBJ2-7; D unclear. V was cut by 8 bases and J by 4 bases, with 12 bases left in between. CDR1 and CDR2 from the germline V gene are SQVTM and ANQGSEA. This CDR3 is 11 amino acids long. The CDR3 DNA reads as TGCAGCTCCCGAAATCCATACGAGCAGTACTTC. Protein sequence: CSSRNPYEQYF.

The V call is TRBV6-2 or TRBV6-3, the J call TRBJ2-7, with unresolved D. CDR1 and CDR2 (germline): MNHEY, SVGEGT. V gave up 7 bases and J gave up 3 bases, with 7 bases separating them. The CDR3 spans 11 residues. The CDR3 sequence: CASNTDYEQYF. The DNA of the CDR3 is TGTGCCAGCAATACAGACTACGAGCAGTACTTC.

The chain is built from TRBV20-1 and TRBJ2-7; 8 nucleotides agree with TRBD2. The CDR3 contains 13 residues. Looked up from germline, CDR1 is DFQATT and CDR2 is SNEGSKA (reference sequence). After removal of 5 bases from V and 0 bases from J, the junction contained 3 bases not matched to a gene. The CDR3 reads CSADSGTSYEQYF. As DNA, the CDR3 is TGCAGTGCTGATAGCGGGACCTCCTACGAGCAGTACTTC.

This chain uses TRBV30 with TRBJ2-7; a weak D match, TRBD1 (6 bases). V lost 2 bases and J 0 bases, leaving 14 bases between the germline ends. The CDR3 contains 15 residues. The germline V gene has CDR1 GTSNPN and CDR2 SVGIG (reference sequence). The CDR3 sequence: CAWSTRTESSYEQYF. The CDR3 nucleotides read TGTGCCTGGAGTACCAGGACAGAGAGCTCCTACGAGCAGTACTTC.

The CDR3 sequence is CASSLSRGSNTEAFF. The CDR3, as DNA: TGTGCCAGCAGCTTATCTCGGGGTTCGAACACTGAAGCTTTCTTT. This chain links TRBV13 with TRBJ1-1, with unresolved D. Germline assignment: CDR1 PRHDT and CDR2 FYEKMQ (reference sequence). V dropped 2 bases and J dropped 1 base, with 11 bases sitting between them. The CDR3 length is 15 residues.

The gene calls are TRBV12-3 or TRBV12-4 and TRBJ1-4; D perhaps matches TRBD1 (6 bases). Trimming pared 7 bases from V and 5 bases from J, leaving 23 bases between. This CDR3 is built from 17 residues. DNA of the CDR3: TGTGCCAGCACCGATCACAGGGTTGGCGGTATGAATGAAAAACTGTTTTTT. Translation: CASTDHRVGGMNEKLFF.

The gene calls are TRBV28 and TRBJ1-2; possible D gene TRBD1, 6 bases. CDR1 is MDHEN and CDR2 is SYDVKM in the germline V gene. The CDR3 is 13 residues long. Trimming took off 5 bases at V and 9 bases at J, with 16 bases between the two ends. Here the CDR3 DNA reads TGTGCCAGCAGTGCAGGGGTACTGGTCAGCTACACCTTC. As protein: CASSAGVLVSYTF.

This chain connects TRBV5-1 to TRBJ2-7, with D possibly TRBD1 on 5 matching bases. CDR3 length equals 12 residues. V dropped 3 bases and J dropped 5 bases, with 9 bases sitting between them. CDR1 and CDR2 (germline): SGHRS, YFSETQ. The CDR3 sequence: CASSSRQNEQYF. Written as DNA, the CDR3 is TGCGCCAGCAGCTCGAGACAGAACGAGCAGTACTTC.

This clonotype was counted a single time. The rearrangement uses TRBV27 and TRBJ1-5; the D is unclear. Trimming shortened V by 0 bases and J by 6 bases, and 6 bases separated the two germline ends. CDR3 length equals 13 residues. Germline CDR1 MNHEY, CDR2 SMNVEV (reference sequence). CDR3 in amino acids: CASSLSVGQPQHF. The CDR3 DNA reads TGTGCCAGCAGTTTATCGGTCGGTCAGCCCCAGCATTTT.

The chain links TRBV27 to TRBJ2-7, with 7 bases fitting TRBD1. The CDR3 is 11 amino acids. The germline CDR1 and CDR2 sequences are MNHEY and SMNVEV (reference sequence). Unmatched junction bases numbered 3, after V lost 7 bases and J lost 6 bases. CDR3 nucleotide sequence: TGTGCCAGCACCGAGGGGGCCGAGCAGTACTTC. This gives the protein CASTEGAEQYF.

The V gene is TRBV12-3 or TRBV12-4, the J gene TRBJ2-7, with D maybe TRBD2 (5 bases). The CDR3 consists of 15 residues. V lost 3 bases and J 2 bases, leaving 14 bases between the germline ends. The CDR3 bases are TGTGCCAGCAGTTTTTTATTGGACTCCACCTACGAGCAGTACTTC. Protein sequence: CASSFLLDSTYEQYF.

The J gene is TRBJ1-2, the V gene TRBV27; maybe TRBD1 (5 bases). Germline-derived CDR1 and CDR2 are MNHEY and SMNVEV (reference sequence). The CDR3 has 13 residues. Between the trimmed V and J ends, which lost 6 bases and 6 bases, there was a span of 14 bases. CDR3 protein: CASSLGGANGYTF. The CDR3 DNA follows: TGTGCCAGCAGCCTAGGTGGGGCCAATGGCTACACCTTC.

The chain is built from TRBV5-1 and TRBJ2-1; 8 bases match TRBD2. J was trimmed by 8 bases and V by 3 bases; bases with no gene match: 13. Germline assignment: CDR1 SGHRS and CDR2 YFSETQ. This CDR3 has 16 residues. CDR3 amino acids: CASSWQAPGGVDEQFF. In nucleotides, the CDR3 is TGCGCCAGCAGCTGGCAAGCCCCGGGAGGGGTGGATGAGCAGTTCTTC.

The CDR3 sequence is CRNLRTGPYEQYF. In DNA, the CDR3 is TGCAGGAACCTTCGGACAGGACCCTACGAGCAGTACTTC. The V and J genes are TRBV29-1 and TRBJ2-7; 7 positions agree with TRBD1. The CDR3 spans 13 residues. Germline assignment: CDR1 SQVTM and CDR2 ANQGSEA.

This chain connects TRBV2 to TRBJ2-1; 14 bases fit TRBD2. V lost 8 bases, J lost 5 bases, and 2 bases stayed unmatched. Per the germline V gene, CDR1 is SNHLY and CDR2 is FYNNEI. This CDR3 contains 14 residues. The CDR3 coding sequence is TGTGCCAGCTTGGGACTAGCGGGAGACAATGAGCAGTTCTTC. Its translation: CASLGLAGDNEQFF.

This clonotype was counted only a few times. The chain carries TRBV27 and TRBJ2-7, with D possibly being TRBD2 (6 bases). V lost 3 bases to trimming and J lost 2 bases, with 8 bases between them. This CDR3 has 13 residues. Germline CDR1 and CDR2: MNHEY and SMNVEV (reference sequence). In DNA, the CDR3 is TGTGCCAGCAGTTTGGGACTCACCTACGAGCAGTACTTC. Amino acids: CASSLGLTYEQYF.

The J gene is TRBJ2-5, the V gene TRBV6-1; D gene uncertain. From germline, CDR1 is MNHNS and CDR2 SASEGT. CDR3 length: 10 residues. V was trimmed by 7 bases and J by 5 bases, leaving 5 bases between them. The CDR3 spells CASKWETQYF. The CDR3 bases are TGTGCCAGCAAATGGGAGACCCAGTACTTC.

V usage is TRBV27 and J usage is TRBJ2-3; weak D call: TRBD2 (5 bases). V lost 5 bases and J lost 0, with 15 bases in between. The CDR3 has 16 amino acids. Germline assignment: CDR1 MNHEY and CDR2 SMNVEV (reference sequence). CDR3 coding DNA: TGTGCCAGCAGTCCCGCTACTAGGACTAGCACAGATACGCAGTATTTT. It yields the protein CASSPATRTSTDTQYF.

V gene TRBV29-1 combines with J gene TRBJ2-1; TRBD2 agrees at 8 bases. Germline trimming cut 6 bases from V and 4 bases from J; bases unmatched to any gene: 14. The CDR3 has 16 amino acids. CDR1 is SQVTM and CDR2 is ANQGSEA in the germline V gene. This CDR3 reads CSVPSWVAGRYNEQFF. CDR3 in DNA: TGCAGCGTCCCCAGCTGGGTAGCGGGAAGGTACAATGAGCAGTTCTTC.